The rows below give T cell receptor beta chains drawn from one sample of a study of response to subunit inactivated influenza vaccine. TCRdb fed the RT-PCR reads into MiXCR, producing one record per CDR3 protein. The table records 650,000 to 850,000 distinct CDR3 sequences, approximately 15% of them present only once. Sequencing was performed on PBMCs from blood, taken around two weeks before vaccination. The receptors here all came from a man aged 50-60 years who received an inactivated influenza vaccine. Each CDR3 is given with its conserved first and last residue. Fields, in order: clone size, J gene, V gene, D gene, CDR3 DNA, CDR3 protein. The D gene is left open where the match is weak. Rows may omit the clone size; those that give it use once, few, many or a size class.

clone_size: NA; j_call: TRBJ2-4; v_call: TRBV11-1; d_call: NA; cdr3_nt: TGTGCCAGCAGCCCTAGGACATCGCTAGCTCCACTTCTCAAAAACATTCAGTACTTC; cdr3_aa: CASSPRTSLAPLLKNIQYF
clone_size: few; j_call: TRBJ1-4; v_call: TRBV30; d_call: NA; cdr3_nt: TGTGCCTGGAGGAGGAGCGGGGAAAAACTGTTTTTT; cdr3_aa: CAWRRSGEKLFF
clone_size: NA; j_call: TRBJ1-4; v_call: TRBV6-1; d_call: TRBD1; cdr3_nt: TGTGCCAGCAGAAAGACAGGGCTTAATGAAAAACTGTTTTTT; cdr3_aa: CASRKTGLNEKLFF
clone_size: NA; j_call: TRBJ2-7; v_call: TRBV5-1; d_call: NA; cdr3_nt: TGCGCCAGCAGCTTGACACATTCAGGCTACGAGCAGTACTTC; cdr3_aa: CASSLTHSGYEQYF
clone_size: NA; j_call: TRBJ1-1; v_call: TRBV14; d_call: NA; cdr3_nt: TGTGCCAGCAGCCGCTCCGGGACCAACACTGAAGCTTTCTTT; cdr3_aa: CASSRSGTNTEAFF
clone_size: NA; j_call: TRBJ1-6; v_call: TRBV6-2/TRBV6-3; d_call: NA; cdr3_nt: TGTGCCAGCAGCCAGACAAGGAATTCACCCCTCCACTTT; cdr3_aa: CASSQTRNSPLHF
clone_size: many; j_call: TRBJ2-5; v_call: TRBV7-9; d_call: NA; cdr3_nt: TGTGCCAGCAGCTCAGGTGGAGAGACCCAGTACTTC; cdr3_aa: CASSSGGETQYF
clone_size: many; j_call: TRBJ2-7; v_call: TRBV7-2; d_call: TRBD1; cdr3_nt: TGTGCCAGCAGCTCCGCCGGGACAGGGACCTACGAGCAGTACTTC; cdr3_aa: CASSSAGTGTYEQYF
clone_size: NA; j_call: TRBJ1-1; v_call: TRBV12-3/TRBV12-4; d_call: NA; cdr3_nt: TGTGCCAGCAGGGCGGGGAACACTGAAGCTTTCTTT; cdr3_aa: CASRAGNTEAFF
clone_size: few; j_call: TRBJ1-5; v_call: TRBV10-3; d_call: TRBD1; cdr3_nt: TGTGCCATCGGACAGGCTTACAATCAGCCCCAGCATTTT; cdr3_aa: CAIGQAYNQPQHF
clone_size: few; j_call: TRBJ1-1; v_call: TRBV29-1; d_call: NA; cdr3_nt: TGCAGCGTCCAGCCCCGAAGGCCGCCATACACTGAAGCTTTCTTT; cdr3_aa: CSVQPRRPPYTEAFF
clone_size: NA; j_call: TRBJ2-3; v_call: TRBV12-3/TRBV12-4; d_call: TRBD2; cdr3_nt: TGTGCCAGCAGGGGTCAGGGGGCCCGAGGGACTAGCGGAAGCACAGATACGCAGTATTTT; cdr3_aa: CASRGQGARGTSGSTDTQYF
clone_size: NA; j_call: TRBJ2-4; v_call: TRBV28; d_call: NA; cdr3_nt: TGTGCCAGCAGTTTGTCCAGGAAAAACATTCAGTACTTC; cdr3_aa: CASSLSRKNIQYF